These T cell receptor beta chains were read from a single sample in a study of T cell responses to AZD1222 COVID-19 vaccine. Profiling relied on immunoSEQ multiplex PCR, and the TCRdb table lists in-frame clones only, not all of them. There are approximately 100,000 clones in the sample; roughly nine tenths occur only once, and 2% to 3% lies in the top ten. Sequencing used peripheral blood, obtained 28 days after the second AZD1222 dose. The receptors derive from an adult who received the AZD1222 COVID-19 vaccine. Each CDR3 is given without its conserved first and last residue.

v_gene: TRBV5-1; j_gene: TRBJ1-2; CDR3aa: ASSLERGLGGYT
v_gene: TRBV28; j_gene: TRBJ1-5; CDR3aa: ASSLGRGERKPQH
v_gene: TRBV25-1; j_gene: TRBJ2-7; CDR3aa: ASSESLPKQY
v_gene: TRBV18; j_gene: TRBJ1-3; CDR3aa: ASSITRRGRDSGNTIY
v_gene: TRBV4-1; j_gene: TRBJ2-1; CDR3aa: ASSQVGGTYNEQF
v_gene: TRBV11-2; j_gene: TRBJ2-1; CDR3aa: ASSLARDRNYNEQF
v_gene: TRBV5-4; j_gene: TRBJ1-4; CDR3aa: ASSSTGRTEKLF
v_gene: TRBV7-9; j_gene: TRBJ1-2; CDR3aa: ASSLVGGNYGYT
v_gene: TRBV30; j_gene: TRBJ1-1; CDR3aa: AWSVLENTEAF
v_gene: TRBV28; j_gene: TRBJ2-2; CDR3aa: ASSWRVTGELF
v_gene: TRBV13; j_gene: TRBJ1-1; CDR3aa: ASSLGTGVTEAF
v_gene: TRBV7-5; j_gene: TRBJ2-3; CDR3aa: VRSLDVRTGQDTDTQY
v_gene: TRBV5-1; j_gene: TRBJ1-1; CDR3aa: ASSVTGAAVNEAF